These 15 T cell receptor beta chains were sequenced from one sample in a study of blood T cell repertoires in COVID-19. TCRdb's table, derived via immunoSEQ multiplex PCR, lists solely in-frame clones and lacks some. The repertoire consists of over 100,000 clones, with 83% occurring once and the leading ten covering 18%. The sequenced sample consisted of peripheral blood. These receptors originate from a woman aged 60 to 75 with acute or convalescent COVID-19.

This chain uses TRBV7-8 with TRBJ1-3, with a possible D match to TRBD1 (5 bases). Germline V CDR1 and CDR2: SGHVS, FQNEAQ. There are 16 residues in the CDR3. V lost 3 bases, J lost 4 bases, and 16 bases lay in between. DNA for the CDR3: TGTGCCAGCAGCTTGGGGACTGTCATTTCGGGAAACACCATATATTTT. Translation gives CASSLGTVISGNTIYF.

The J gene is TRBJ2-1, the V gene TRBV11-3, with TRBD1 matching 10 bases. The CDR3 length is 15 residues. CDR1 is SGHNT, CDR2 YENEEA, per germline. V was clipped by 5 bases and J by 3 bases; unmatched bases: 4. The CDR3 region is CASSIGTGDYNEQFF. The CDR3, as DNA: TGTGCCAGCAGCATTGGGACAGGGGACTACAATGAGCAGTTCTTC.

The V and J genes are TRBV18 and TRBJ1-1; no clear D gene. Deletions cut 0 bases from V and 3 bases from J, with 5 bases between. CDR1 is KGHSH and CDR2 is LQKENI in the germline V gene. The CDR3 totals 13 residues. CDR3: CASSPPGDTEAFF. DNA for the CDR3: TGTGCCAGCTCACCACCCGGGGACACTGAAGCTTTCTTT.

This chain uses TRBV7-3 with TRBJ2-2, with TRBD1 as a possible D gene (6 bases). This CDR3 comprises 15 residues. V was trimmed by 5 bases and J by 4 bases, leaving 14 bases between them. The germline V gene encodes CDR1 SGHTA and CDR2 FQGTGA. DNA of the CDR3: TGTGCCAGCAGCCGAACCTCAGGGGTCACCGGGGAGCTGTTTTTT. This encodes CASSRTSGVTGELFF.

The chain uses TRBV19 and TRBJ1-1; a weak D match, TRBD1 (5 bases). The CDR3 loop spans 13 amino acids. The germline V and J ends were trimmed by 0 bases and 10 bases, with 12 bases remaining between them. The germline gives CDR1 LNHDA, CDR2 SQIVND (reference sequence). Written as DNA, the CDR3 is TGTGCCAGTAGTATAGATAGTTCGGGGGGAGCTTTCTTT. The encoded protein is CASSIDSSGGAFF.

The CDR3 DNA follows: TGTGCCAGCAGCACCAGTAGCGGGAGGGCAGCTAATGAGCAGTTCTTC. Protein product: CASSTSSGRAANEQFF. This sequence joins TRBV9 and TRBJ2-1; 11 positions match TRBD2. This CDR3 spans 16 amino acids. With 4 bases clipped from V and 7 bases from J, the junction kept 10 bases outside the gene matches. The germline V gene encodes CDR1 SGDLS and CDR2 YYNGEE.

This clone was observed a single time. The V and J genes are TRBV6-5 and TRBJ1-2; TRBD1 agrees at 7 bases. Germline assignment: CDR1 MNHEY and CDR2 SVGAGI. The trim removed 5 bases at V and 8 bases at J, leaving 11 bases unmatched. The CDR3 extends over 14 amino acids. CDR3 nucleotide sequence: TGTGCCAGCAGTCAGGGGGGCTCTCCGCTGGGCTACACCTTC. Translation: CASSQGGSPLGYTF.

CDR3 bases: TGTGCCACCCACCTCTCGGAGGCCTATGGCTACACCTTC. Translation gives CATHLSEAYGYTF. V gene TRBV6-6 combines with J gene TRBJ1-2; the D is unclear. This CDR3 spans 13 amino acids. The V gene's germline CDR1 is MNHNY and CDR2 SVGAGI (reference sequence). V was shortened by 10 bases and J by 4 bases, with 16 bases between the two germline ends.

This chain's CDR3 is CASSPLLAEYNEQFF. The CDR3 DNA is TGTGCCAGCTCACCGCTACTAGCAGAATACAATGAGCAGTTCTTC. The rearrangement links TRBV18 to TRBJ2-1, with TRBD2 as a possible D gene (6 bases). The CDR3 is 15 amino acids. V lost 3 bases and J lost 4, with 13 bases in between. Germline V gene lookup returns CDR1 KGHSH and CDR2 LQKENI.

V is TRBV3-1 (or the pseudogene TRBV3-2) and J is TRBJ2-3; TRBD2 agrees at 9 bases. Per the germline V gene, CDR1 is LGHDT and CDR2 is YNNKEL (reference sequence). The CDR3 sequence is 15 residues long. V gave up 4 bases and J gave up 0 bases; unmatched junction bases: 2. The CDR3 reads CASSPTSGSTDTQYF. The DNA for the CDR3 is TGTGCCAGCAGCCCGACTAGCGGAAGCACAGATACGCAGTATTTT.

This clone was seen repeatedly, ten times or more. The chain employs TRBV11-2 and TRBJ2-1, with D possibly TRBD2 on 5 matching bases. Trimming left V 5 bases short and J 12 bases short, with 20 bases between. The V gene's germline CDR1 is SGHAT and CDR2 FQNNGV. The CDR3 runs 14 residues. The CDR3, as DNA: TGTGCCAGCAGCGAAGACATTTGGCGGGTTGGGCAGTTCTTC. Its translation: CASSEDIWRVGQFF.

The CDR3 DNA sequence: TGTGCCAGCAGTGAATCAGGGAAAATAGAGGGCTACACCTTC. Protein product: CASSESGKIEGYTF. The chain is built from TRBV6-1 and TRBJ1-2, with a weak D call TRBD1 (5 bases). V lost 2 bases to trimming and J lost 8 bases, with 15 bases between them. The CDR3 runs 14 residues. Per the germline V gene, CDR1 is MNHNS and CDR2 is SASEGT.

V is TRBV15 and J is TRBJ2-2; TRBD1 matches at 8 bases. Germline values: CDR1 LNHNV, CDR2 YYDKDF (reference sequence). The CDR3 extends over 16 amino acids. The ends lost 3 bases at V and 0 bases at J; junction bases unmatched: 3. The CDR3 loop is CATSSRQGTNTGELFF. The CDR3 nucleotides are TGTGCCACCAGCAGCAGACAGGGGACGAACACCGGGGAGCTGTTTTTT.

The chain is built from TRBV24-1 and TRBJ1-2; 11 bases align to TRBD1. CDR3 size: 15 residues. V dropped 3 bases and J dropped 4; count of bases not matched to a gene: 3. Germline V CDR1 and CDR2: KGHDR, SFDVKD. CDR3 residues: CATSDPGQGVYGYTF. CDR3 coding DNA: TGTGCCACCAGTGATCCGGGACAGGGGGTCTATGGCTACACCTTC.

The CDR3 is CASSSRLAGPYEQYF. The CDR3 DNA follows: TGTGCCAGCAGTTCCAGACTAGCGGGGCCCTACGAGCAGTACTTC. The chain couples TRBV28 to TRBJ2-7, with 11 nucleotides matching TRBD2. Germline CDR1 reads MDHEN; CDR2 reads SYDVKM. The CDR3 is made up of 15 amino acids. Germline trimming cut 4 bases from V and 2 bases from J; bases unmatched to any gene: 4.